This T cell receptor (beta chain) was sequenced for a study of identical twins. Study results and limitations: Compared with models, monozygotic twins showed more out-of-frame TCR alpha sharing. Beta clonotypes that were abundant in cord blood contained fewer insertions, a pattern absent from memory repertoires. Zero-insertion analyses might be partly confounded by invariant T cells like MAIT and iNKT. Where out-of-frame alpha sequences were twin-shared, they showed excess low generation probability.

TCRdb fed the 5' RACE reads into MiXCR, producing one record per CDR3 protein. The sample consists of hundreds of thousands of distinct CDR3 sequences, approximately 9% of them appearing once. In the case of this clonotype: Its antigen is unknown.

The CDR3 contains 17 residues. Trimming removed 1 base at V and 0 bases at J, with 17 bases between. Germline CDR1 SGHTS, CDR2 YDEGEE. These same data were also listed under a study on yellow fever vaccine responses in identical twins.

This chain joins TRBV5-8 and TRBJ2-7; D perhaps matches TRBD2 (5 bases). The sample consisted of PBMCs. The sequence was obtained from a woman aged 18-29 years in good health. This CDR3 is CASSLNSGTRSSYEQYF. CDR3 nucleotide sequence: TGTGCCAGCAGCTTGAATTCGGGAACTAGGAGCTCCTACGAGCAGTACTTC.